The TCR beta chain under discussion was sequenced for a study of T cell responses to AZD1222 COVID-19 vaccine. General study findings and limits: Baseline serology detected seropositivity in only six AZD1222 recipients. White British people made up most donors, females outnumbered males, and clonal diversity was possibly underestimated.

As to this clone: Antigen specificity is unknown.

Here immunoSEQ multiplex PCR was the method, and the copy in TCRdb shows in-frame clones only, minus some. The sample contains 70,000 to 95,000 clones, 89% of which appear only once. V was clipped by 4 bases and J by 1 base, with 13 bases between them. Germline values: CDR1 LGHNA, CDR2 YSLEER. This CDR3 is built from 15 residues. Here the sequenced sample was peripheral blood, taken on day 0 of MenACWY control vaccination. The source of this sequence is an adult in good health. The V and J genes are TRBV4-3 and TRBJ2-5; no clear D. The CDR3 region has the DNA TGCGCCAGCAGCCCCTCGACTGGATTCCAAGAGACCCAGTACTTC. Amino acid sequence: CASSPSTGFQETQYF.